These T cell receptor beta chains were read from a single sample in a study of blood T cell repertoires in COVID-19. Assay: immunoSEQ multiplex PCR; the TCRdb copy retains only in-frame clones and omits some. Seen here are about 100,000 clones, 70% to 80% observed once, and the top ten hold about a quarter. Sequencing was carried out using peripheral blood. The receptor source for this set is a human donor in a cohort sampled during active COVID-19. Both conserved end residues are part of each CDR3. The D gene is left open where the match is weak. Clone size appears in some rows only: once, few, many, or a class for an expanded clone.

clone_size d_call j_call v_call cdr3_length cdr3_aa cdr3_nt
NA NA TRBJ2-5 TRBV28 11 CASETGETQYF TGTGCCAGCGAGACGGGAGAGACCCAGTACTTC
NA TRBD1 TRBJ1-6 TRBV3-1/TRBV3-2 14 CASSRGTGNSPLHF TGTGCCAGCAGCCGGGGGACAGGGAATTCACCCCTCCACTTT
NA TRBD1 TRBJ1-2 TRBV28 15 CASSLSIPGGFGYTF TGTGCCAGCAGTTTATCCATCCCAGGGGGCTTTGGCTACACCTTC
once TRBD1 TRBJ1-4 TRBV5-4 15 CASSSGQATNEKLFF TGTGCCAGCAGCTCTGGACAGGCAACTAATGAAAAACTGTTTTTT
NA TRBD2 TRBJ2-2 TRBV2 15 CASRRIGTSGGELFF TGTGCCAGCAGGAGAATCGGGACTAGTGGCGGGGAGCTGTTTTTT
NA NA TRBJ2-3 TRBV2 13 CASSELAGGTQYF TGTGCCAGCAGTGAATTGGCGGGCGGCACGCAGTATTTT
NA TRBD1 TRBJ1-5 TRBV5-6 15 CASSDTGGGNQPQHF TGTGCCAGCAGCGACACAGGGGGAGGCAATCAGCCCCAGCATTTT
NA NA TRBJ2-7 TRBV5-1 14 CASRQGDGNYEQYF TGCGCCAGCAGACAGGGTGATGGGAACTACGAGCAGTACTTC
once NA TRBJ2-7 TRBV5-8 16 CASSLKARSGPYEQYF TGTGCCAGCAGCTTGAAGGCTCGGAGCGGACCCTACGAGCAGTACTTC
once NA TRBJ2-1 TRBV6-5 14 CASRLPGTNNEQFF TGTGCCAGCAGACTCCCCGGGACAAACAATGAGCAGTTCTTC
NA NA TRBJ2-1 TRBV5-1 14 CASSFIPPDNEQFF TGCGCCAGCAGCTTTATTCCCCCAGACAATGAGCAGTTCTTC
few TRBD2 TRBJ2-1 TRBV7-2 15 CASSLAAGEFNEQFF TGTGCCAGCAGCTTAGCAGCGGGAGAGTTCAATGAGCAGTTCTTC
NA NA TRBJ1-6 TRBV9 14 CASSVGGLNSPLHF TGTGCCAGCAGCGTAGGCGGTTTGAATTCACCCCTCCACTTT
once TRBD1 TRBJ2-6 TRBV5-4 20 CASSSQGGTTRYSGANVLTF TGTGCCAGCAGCTCACAGGGGGGCACTACACGCTACTCTGGGGCCAACGTCCTGACTTTC
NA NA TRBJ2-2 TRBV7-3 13 CASSPRNTGELFF TGTGCCAGCAGCCCTAGAAACACCGGGGAGCTGTTTTTT
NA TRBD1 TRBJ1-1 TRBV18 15 CASSPRTGMNTEAFF TGTGCCAGCTCCCCCAGGACAGGAATGAACACTGAAGCTTTCTTT